Following are 26 T cell receptor beta chains from one sample sequenced in a study of blood T cells in healthy people across ages. Combining a sample-barcoded 5' primer with a J-beta primer mix, a second PCR ran for about 7 to 11 cycles. From the 5' RACE reads, TCRdb called clonotypes with MiXCR, one entry per CDR3 protein. The sample holds 650,000 to 700,000 distinct CDR3 sequences, more than 45% seen once. The sequenced sample was blood. The receptors derive from a woman of 80 years or more in good health.

This clonotype was detected ten times or more. The rearrangement uses TRBV11-2 and TRBJ2-4; a weak D match, TRBD2 (6 bases). This CDR3 spans 12 amino acids. Germline CDR1 is SGHAT and CDR2 is FQNNGV. V shed 8 bases and J shed 1 base, with 6 bases lying between them. CDR3 sequence: CASGGAKNIQYF. CDR3 nucleotides: TGTGCCAGCGGGGGGGCCAAAAACATTCAGTACTTC.

This clonotype was seen ten or more times. The V gene is TRBV10-1, the J gene TRBJ2-1; 9 nucleotides match TRBD2. J was trimmed by 5 bases and V by 2 bases; bases with no gene match: 4. Germline values: CDR1 WNHNN, CDR2 SYGVQD (reference sequence). The CDR3 sequence is 15 residues long. The CDR3 region is CASSEASGGNNEQFF. The DNA for the CDR3 is TGCGCCAGCAGTGAGGCCAGCGGGGGGAACAATGAGCAGTTCTTC.

The chain has TRBV7-2 and TRBJ1-5; a weak D match, TRBD1 (5 bases). The germline V gene encodes CDR1 SGHTA and CDR2 FQGNSA. The CDR3 spans 15 residues. Deletions cut 6 bases from V and 2 bases from J, with 14 bases between. The CDR3, as DNA: TGTGCCAGCAGTCTCCGGGACGGAGGCAATCAGCCCCAGCATTTT. Translating it yields CASSLRDGGNQPQHF.

J is TRBJ2-3 and V is TRBV5-1, with TRBD1 as a possible D gene (6 bases). This CDR3 is built from 15 residues. Trimming removed 0 bases from V and 3 bases from J, with 11 bases in between. Germline CDR1 reads SGHRS; CDR2 reads YFSETQ. CDR3 in DNA: TGCGCCAGCAGCTTGGCTACAGGGTTGACAGATACGCAGTATTTT. Translated, it gives CASSLATGLTDTQYF.

The V gene is TRBV7-8, the J gene TRBJ1-2; the match to TRBD1 covers 9 bases. The V gene's germline CDR1 is SGHVS and CDR2 FQNEAQ. CDR3 length: 19 amino acids. V dropped 5 bases and J dropped 8; count of bases not matched to a gene: 24. The DNA of the CDR3 is TGTGCCAGCAGCGAAGCGGTAAACAGGGGGCGAGACCTAGGCCCCGGCTACACCTTC. Residues: CASSEAVNRGRDLGPGYTF.

This clonotype was recorded at least ten times. V usage is TRBV12-3 or TRBV12-4 and J usage is TRBJ2-1; TRBD1 matches at 11 bases. Unmatched junction bases numbered 9, after V lost 3 bases and J lost 8 bases. The CDR3 length is 16 residues. The CDR3 here is CASSFTDRGRDYEQFF. CDR3 bases: TGTGCCAGCAGTTTCACGGACAGGGGGCGCGACTATGAGCAGTTCTTC.

This chain uses TRBV6-5 with TRBJ2-5; D perhaps matches TRBD2 (6 bases). Germline CDR1 is MNHEY and CDR2 is SVGAGI. The CDR3 extends over 15 amino acids. The ends were cut back, 0 bases at V and 11 bases at J, with 19 bases in the middle. CDR3 nucleotide sequence: TGTGCCAGCAGTTACTCGGCGGGGTCGGGAAATGAGCAGTACTTC. It encodes CASSYSAGSGNEQYF.

At least ten counts were recorded for this clonotype. This chain connects TRBV2 to TRBJ2-3; 10 positions agree with TRBD2. Germline CDR1 reads SNHLY; CDR2 reads FYNNEI. CDR3 length: 14 residues. The V segment lost 4 bases and the J segment 4 bases; nucleotides outside the gene matches: 2. In nucleotides, the CDR3 is TGTGCCAGCAGTGCTAGCGGGAGATCAGATACGCAGTATTTT. Protein sequence: CASSASGRSDTQYF.

This clonotype was counted between two and nine times. A much larger clone lies one base from this, so it may be a read error. The chain uses TRBV9 and TRBJ2-5; 11 nucleotides line up with TRBD2. The junction had 15 bases not matched to a gene; V was cut back by 3 bases and J by 11 bases. The CDR3 is 16 amino acids. Germline assignment: CDR1 SGDLS and CDR2 YYNGEE. CDR3 nucleotides: TGTGCCAGCAGCGCTTCGGGACTAGCGGTTTACAATGAGCAGTACTTC. The encoded protein is CASSASGLAVYNEQYF.

About this clonotype: Since a much larger clone is just one base distant, this may be a read error. V usage is TRBV3-1 and J usage is TRBJ2-5, with D unresolved. The CDR3 has 13 residues. Germline CDR1 LGHDT, CDR2 YNNKEL (reference sequence). Trimming cost V 1 base and J 11 bases, with 14 bases left between them. The CDR3 coding sequence is TGTGCCAGCAGCCAAGTCAGTTACAATGAGCAGTACTTC. It is translated as CASSQVSYNEQYF.

This sequence joins TRBV12-3 or TRBV12-4 and TRBJ2-1; D is perhaps TRBD1 (6 bases). The J call may be faulty, since TRBJ2-7 better matches the DNA end. The CDR3 spans 16 residues. For the CDR3, the DNA is TGTGCCAGCAGTTTAGGAGGGGGTCTCTCCCACAATGAGCAGTACTTC. This codes for CASSLGGGLSHNEQYF.

With respect to this clonotype: With a much larger clone just one base away, this may be a read error. The chain employs TRBV7-2 and TRBJ2-3; possibly TRBD1 or TRBD2 for D (5 bases each). The CDR3 contains 12 residues. With 0 bases removed from V and 14 bases from J, the gap between germline ends came to 12 bases. The V gene's germline CDR1 is SGHTA and CDR2 FQGNSA. CDR3 amino acids: CASSLARDPRYF. The CDR3 DNA follows: TGTGCCAGCAGCTTAGCGAGGGACCCGCGGTATTTT.

This clonotype was counted at least ten times. The chain carries TRBV6-2 or TRBV6-3 and TRBJ2-1; 10 positions agree with TRBD2. After removal of 5 bases from V and 6 bases from J, the junction contained 13 bases not matched to a gene. Germline loops: CDR1 MNHEY, CDR2 SVGEGT. The CDR3 is 17 amino acids. CDR3 bases: TGTGCCAGCAGTCCACCTAGCGGGAGCCCCTCGGTCAATGAGCAGTTCTTC. Protein product: CASSPPSGSPSVNEQFF.

In regard to this clonotype: This sequence may be a read error, since a much larger clone differs from it by one base. The CDR3 DNA follows: TGTGCCAGCAGCGTAGAAGGTTTCTCCTACAATGATCAGTTCTTC. It is translated as CASSVEGFSYNDQFF. This rearrangement joins TRBV9 to TRBJ2-1; D call uncertain. Germline V gene data show CDR1 as SGDLS and CDR2 as YYNGEE. The CDR3 length is 15 residues. Filled out from reference TRBV9 and TRBJ2-1, the complete variable domain reads DSGVTQTPKHLITATGQRVTLRCSPRSGDLSVYWYQQSLDQGLQFLIQYYNGEERAKGNILERFSAQQFPDLHSELNLSSLELGDSALYFCASSVEGFSYNDQFFGPGTRLTVL.

The chain has TRBV20-1 and TRBJ2-4, with 7 bases identical to TRBD2. CDR3 size: 13 residues. The germline V gene encodes CDR1 DFQATT and CDR2 SNEGSKA (reference sequence). The V gene end was trimmed by 5 bases and the J gene end by 14 bases; junction bases not matched to a gene: 15. This chain's CDR3 is CSAQRGDFPLEYF. CDR3 nucleotide sequence: TGCAGTGCTCAACGGGGGGACTTCCCCTTAGAGTACTTC.

The table lists this clonotype with a few counts. This chain uses TRBV9 with TRBJ1-6, with D tentatively TRBD1 (5 bases). Germline V CDR1 and CDR2: SGDLS, YYNGEE. The V gene lost 0 bases and the J gene lost 6 bases, with 10 bases spanning the gap. The CDR3 is made up of 15 amino acids. The CDR3 DNA reads as TGTGCCAGCAGCGTAGATCAGAGGGGTAATTCACCCCTCCACTTT. The encoded protein is CASSVDQRGNSPLHF.

This clonotype occurred a few times. The chain couples TRBV2 to TRBJ2-1; 7 bases agree with TRBD2. Germline V gene data show CDR1 as SNHLY and CDR2 as FYNNEI. The CDR3 is made up of 15 amino acids. V dropped 3 bases and J dropped 7; count of bases not matched to a gene: 9. CDR3 amino acids: CASSEERGAVNEQFF. CDR3 nucleotides: TGTGCCAGCAGTGAGGAGCGGGGCGCAGTGAATGAGCAGTTCTTC.

This clonotype was picked up many times. This sequence joins TRBV2 and TRBJ2-7; D is unresolved. V lost 3 bases to trimming and J lost 7 bases, with 10 bases between them. CDR1 and CDR2 (germline): SNHLY, FYNNEI. The length of the CDR3 is 12 residues. The CDR3 DNA is TGTGCCAGCAGTGAGCTGTCTCGAGAGCAGTACTTC. Amino acids: CASSELSREQYF. Together with reference TRBV2 and TRBJ2-7, the CDR3 gives the full variable domain: EPEVTQTPSHQVTQMGQEVILRCVPISNHLYFYWYRQILGQKVEFLVSFYNNEISEKSEIFDDQFSVERPDGSNFTLKIRSTKLEDSAMYFCASSELSREQYFGPGTRLTVT.

Remarks on this clonotype: Being one base from a much bigger clone, this may be a read error. The chain uses TRBV28 and TRBJ2-3, with D possibly TRBD2 on 7 matching bases. The CDR3 covers 16 residues. The ends were cut back, 8 bases at V and 0 bases at J, with 18 bases in the middle. Per germline, CDR1 MDHEN and CDR2 SYDVKM. In nucleotides, the CDR3 is TGTGCCAGCGGCGATCTTGGGGGGGCTAGCACAGATACGCAGTATTTT. It specifies CASGDLGGASTDTQYF.

Notes on this clonotype: Being one base from a much bigger clone, this may be a read error. The gene calls are TRBV15 and TRBJ2-5, with a tentative D call TRBD1 (7 bases). Germline CDR1 LNHNV, CDR2 YYDKDF (reference sequence). The CDR3 sequence is 17 residues long. V lost 0 bases and J 1 base, leaving 15 bases between the germline ends. DNA for the CDR3: TGTGCCACCAGCAGAGATACGGGGGACAGCTTCCAAGAGACCCAGTACTTC. Protein product: CATSRDTGDSFQETQYF.

As regards this clonotype: The junction and the germline gene differ at one end; a read error may be behind it. The V gene is TRBV6-4, the J gene TRBJ2-3; TRBD2 matches at 9 bases. Germline CDR1 MRHNA, CDR2 SNTAGT. The CDR3 sequence is 15 residues long. The CDR3 nucleotides are TGTGCCAGCAGTGACTCTAGCGGGAGCACAGGTACGCAGTATTTT. It translates to CASSDSSGSTGTQYF.

The gene calls are TRBV27 and TRBJ2-6, with a possible D match to TRBD2 (6 bases). Trimming removed 4 bases at V and 0 bases at J, with 16 bases between. CDR3 length: 18 residues. In germline, CDR1 is MNHEY, CDR2 SMNVEV (reference sequence). CDR3 protein: CASSSWGGVSSGANVLTF. The CDR3 coding sequence is TGTGCCAGCAGTTCCTGGGGCGGGGTTAGCTCTGGGGCCAACGTCCTGACTTTC.

This CDR3 reads CASSSPTTSAYNEQFF. Here the CDR3 DNA reads TGTGCCAGCAGCTCGCCGACTACTTCAGCCTACAATGAGCAGTTCTTC. The chain couples TRBV5-5 to TRBJ2-1; the D gene is possibly TRBD2 (5 bases). There are 16 residues in the CDR3. CDR1 and CDR2 (germline): SGHKS, YYEKEE (reference sequence). With 3 bases removed from V and 2 bases from J, the gap between germline ends came to 15 bases.

The chain combines TRBV4-2 with TRBJ1-2, with TRBD1 matching over 8 bases. Germline assignment: CDR1 LGHNA and CDR2 YNFKEQ. V shed 5 bases and J 8 bases; nucleotides not matched to a gene: 10. There are 14 residues in the CDR3. The CDR3 here is CASSSTDRAGGYTF. DNA of the CDR3: TGTGCCAGCAGCTCCACGGACAGGGCCGGGGGCTACACCTTC.

Only one count was recorded for this clonotype. The chain uses TRBV29-1 and TRBJ2-7; 7 nucleotides line up with TRBD1. CDR3 length: 12 residues. The V gene's germline CDR1 is SQVTM and CDR2 ANQGSEA. The V segment lost 5 bases and the J segment 2 bases; nucleotides outside the gene matches: 3. CDR3 DNA sequence: TGCAGCGTTCAGGGACAGACCTACGAGCAGTACTTC. It encodes CSVQGQTYEQYF.

This chain connects TRBV5-1 to TRBJ1-4; TRBD1 aligns across 7 bases. V was clipped by 1 base and J by 5 bases; unmatched bases: 5. CDR1 SGHRS and CDR2 YFSETQ come from the germline V gene. The CDR3 has 15 residues. CDR3: CASSLFWDSNEKLFF. In DNA form, the CDR3 reads TGCGCCAGCAGCTTGTTCTGGGACAGCAATGAAAAACTGTTTTTT.